This T cell receptor beta chain was observed in a study of beta chain features in type 1 diabetes. Per the germline V gene, CDR1 is SGHAT and CDR2 is FQNNGV. The CDR3 runs to 15 residues. V dropped 6 bases and J dropped 0 bases, with 11 bases sitting between them. This clone was counted only a few times. TCRB transcripts that were expressed got sequenced, as all of the isolated RNA had been reverse transcribed. The protocol was immunoSEQ multiplex PCR, while the TCRdb copy is restricted to in-frame clones and leaves out a portion. The table records under 800,000 clones, 15% of them present only once. The chain has TRBV11-2 and TRBJ2-2; possibly TRBD1 for D (5 bases). The source material was naive CD4+ T cells from blood. The receptor was isolated from a man aged 18-30 years in good health. In nucleotides, the CDR3 is TGTGCCAGCAGGACCGCAGGGTCGAACACCGGGGAGCTGTTTTTT. This translates into CASRTAGSNTGELFF.